What follows is one TCR beta chain and its context. The antigen is undetermined. The source of the sample is a study of T cells in localized non-small cell lung cancer. Whole-study results and caveats: Only one tumor region was sequenced, so heterogeneity remains possible.

Profiled with immunoSEQ multiplex PCR; TCRdb holds only in-frame clones, not every one. The sample lists tens of thousands of clones; 75% to 95% were seen once. Trimming at V came to 8 bases and at J to 0 bases, leaving 5 bases not matched to a gene. This CDR3 contains 14 residues. CDR1 is KGHSH and CDR2 is LQKENI in the germline V gene. This sequence joins TRBV18 and TRBJ1-1; 8 positions match TRBD1. This sequence originates from a female donor aged 60 or older with stage I lung adenocarcinoma. The sequencing used peripheral blood, collected before any cancer treatment. The CDR3 nucleotides are TGTGCCAGCGGGGCAGGGGGCTTGAACACTGAAGCTTTCTTT. It is translated as CASGAGGLNTEAFF. The full variable domain, completed using reference TRBV18 and TRBJ1-1, is NAGVMQNPRHLVRRRGQEARLRCSPMKGHSHVYWYRQLPEEGLKFMVYLQKENIIDESGMPKERFSAEFPKEGPSILRIQQVVRGDSAAYFCASGAGGLNTEAFFGQGTRLTVV.